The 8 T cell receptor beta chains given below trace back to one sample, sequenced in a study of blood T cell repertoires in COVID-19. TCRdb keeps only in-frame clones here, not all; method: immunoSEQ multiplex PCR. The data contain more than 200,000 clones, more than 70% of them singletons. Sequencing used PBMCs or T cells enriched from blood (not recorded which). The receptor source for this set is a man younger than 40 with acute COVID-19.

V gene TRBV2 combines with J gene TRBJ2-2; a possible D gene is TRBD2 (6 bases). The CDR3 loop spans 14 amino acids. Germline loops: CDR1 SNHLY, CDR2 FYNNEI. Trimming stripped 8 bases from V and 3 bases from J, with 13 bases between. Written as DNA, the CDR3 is TGTGCCAGCGGGGGGAGCGATCACACCGGGGAGCTGTTTTTT. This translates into CASGGSDHTGELFF.

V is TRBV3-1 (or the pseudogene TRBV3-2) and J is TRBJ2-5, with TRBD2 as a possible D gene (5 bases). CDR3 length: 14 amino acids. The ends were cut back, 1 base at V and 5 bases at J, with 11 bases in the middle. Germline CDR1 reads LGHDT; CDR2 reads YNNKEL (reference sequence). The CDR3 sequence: CASSQVAGPETQYF. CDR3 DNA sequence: TGTGCCAGCAGCCAAGTCGCGGGCCCCGAGACCCAGTACTTC.

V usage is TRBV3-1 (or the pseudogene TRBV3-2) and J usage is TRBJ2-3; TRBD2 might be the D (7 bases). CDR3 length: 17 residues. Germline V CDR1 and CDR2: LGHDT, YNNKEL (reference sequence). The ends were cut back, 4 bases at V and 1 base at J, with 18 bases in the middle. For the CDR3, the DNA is TGTGCCAGCAGCCTCAGAATAGGGGGGGCCGGCACAGATACGCAGTATTTT. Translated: CASSLRIGGAGTDTQYF.

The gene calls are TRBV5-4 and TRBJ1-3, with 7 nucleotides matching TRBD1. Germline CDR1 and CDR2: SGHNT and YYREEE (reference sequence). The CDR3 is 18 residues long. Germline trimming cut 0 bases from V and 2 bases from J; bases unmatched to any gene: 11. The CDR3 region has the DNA TGTGCCAGCAGCTTGGCCAACAGGGGAGTCGGGCCTGGAAACACCATATATTTT. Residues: CASSLANRGVGPGNTIYF. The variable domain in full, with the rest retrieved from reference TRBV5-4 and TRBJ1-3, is ETGVTQSPTHLIKTRGQQVTLRCSSQSGHNTVSWYQQALGQGPQFIFQYYREEENGRGNFPPRFSGLQFPNYSSELNVNALELDDSALYLCASSLANRGVGPGNTIYFGEGSWLTVV.

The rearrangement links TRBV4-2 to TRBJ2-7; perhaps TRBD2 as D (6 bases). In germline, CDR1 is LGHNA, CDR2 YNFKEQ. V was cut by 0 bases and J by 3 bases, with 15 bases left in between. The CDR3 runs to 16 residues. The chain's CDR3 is CASSQELAGGYYEQYF. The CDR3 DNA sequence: TGTGCCAGCAGCCAAGAACTAGCCGGGGGATACTACGAGCAGTACTTC.

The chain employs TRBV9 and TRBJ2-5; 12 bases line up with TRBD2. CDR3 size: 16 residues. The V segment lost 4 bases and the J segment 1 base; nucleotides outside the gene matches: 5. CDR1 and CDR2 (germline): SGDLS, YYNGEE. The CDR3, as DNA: TGTGCCAGCAGCCTTGGACTAGCGGGGTCCCAAGAGACCCAGTACTTC. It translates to CASSLGLAGSQETQYF.

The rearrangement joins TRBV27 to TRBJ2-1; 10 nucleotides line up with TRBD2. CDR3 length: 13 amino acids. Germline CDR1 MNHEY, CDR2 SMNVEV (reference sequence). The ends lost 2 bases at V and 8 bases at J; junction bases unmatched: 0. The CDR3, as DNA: TGTGCCAGCAGTTTAGGGACTAGCGATGAGCAGTTCTTC. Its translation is CASSLGTSDEQFF.

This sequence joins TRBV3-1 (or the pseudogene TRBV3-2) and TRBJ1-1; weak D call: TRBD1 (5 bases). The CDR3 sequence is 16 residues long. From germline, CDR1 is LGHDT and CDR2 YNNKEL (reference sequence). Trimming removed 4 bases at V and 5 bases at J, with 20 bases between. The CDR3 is CASSPIRQGGRTEAFF. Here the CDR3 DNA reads TGTGCCAGCAGCCCCATCCGTCAGGGTGGGCGAACTGAAGCTTTCTTT.